Presented here are 28 T cell receptor beta chains from one specimen sequenced in a study of beta chain features in type 1 diabetes. Reverse transcribing all isolated RNA meant expressed TCRB transcripts were sequenced. The protocol was immunoSEQ multiplex PCR, while the TCRdb copy is restricted to in-frame clones and leaves out a portion. This table holds under 450,000 clones, roughly 15% found once. The material sequenced was naive CD4+ T cells from blood. Every receptor here comes from a woman younger than 35 in good health.

The V gene is TRBV7-9, the J gene TRBJ2-1, with 8 nucleotides matching TRBD1. Germline loops: CDR1 SEHNR, CDR2 FQNEAQ (reference sequence). The CDR3 totals 13 residues. Trimming at V came to 1 base and at J to 8 bases, leaving 1 base not matched to a gene. Here the CDR3 reads CASSLGTGYEQFF. CDR3 nucleotides: TGTGCCAGCAGCTTAGGGACAGGGTATGAGCAGTTCTTC. The entire variable domain, with the rest obtained from reference TRBV7-9 and TRBJ2-1, is as follows: DTGVSQNPRHKITKRGQNVTFRCDPISEHNRLYWYRQTLGQGPEFLTYFQNEAQLEKSRLLSDRFSAERPKGSFSTLEIQRTEQGDSAMYLCASSLGTGYEQFFGPGTRLTVL.

This clone was counted only a few times. The genes are TRBV5-6 and TRBJ2-7; 7 bases map to TRBD1. Germline V gene sequence: CDR1 SGHDT, CDR2 YYEEEE. The V gene end was trimmed by 3 bases and the J gene end by 3 bases; junction bases not matched to a gene: 9. CDR3 size: 15 residues. The CDR3 sequence: CASSWGPGQNYEQYF. CDR3 in DNA: TGTGCCAGCAGCTGGGGACCGGGACAGAACTACGAGCAGTACTTC.

The rearrangement links TRBV28 to TRBJ2-6, with no clear D. V dropped 3 bases and J dropped 2 bases, with 8 bases sitting between them. The CDR3 runs to 15 residues. The germline CDR1 and CDR2 sequences are MDHEN and SYDVKM. CDR3 protein: CASSLSTAGANVLTF. The CDR3 region has the DNA TGTGCCAGCAGTTTGTCAACGGCTGGGGCCAACGTCCTGACTTTC.

V is TRBV28 and J is TRBJ2-7; 9 bases line up with TRBD2. With V trimmed by 9 bases and J by 7 bases, 10 bases remained unmatched. Germline V CDR1 and CDR2: MDHEN, SYDVKM. The CDR3 spans 13 residues. CDR3 bases: TGTGCCAGTATAGGGGGCGGGAGGGGGGAGCAGTACTTC. Its protein is CASIGGGRGEQYF.

The chain carries TRBV7-9 and TRBJ1-4; D is perhaps TRBD1 (6 bases). Deletions cut 3 bases from V and 8 bases from J, with 16 bases between. The CDR3 is made up of 15 amino acids. Germline values: CDR1 SEHNR, CDR2 FQNEAQ (reference sequence). CDR3 DNA sequence: TGTGCCAGCAGCTTTGACAGGCTGTTGGAGGAAAAACTGTTTTTT. It is translated as CASSFDRLLEEKLFF. The entire variable domain, with the rest obtained from reference TRBV7-9 and TRBJ1-4, is as follows: DTGVSQNPRHKITKRGQNVTFRCDPISEHNRLYWYRQTLGQGPEFLTYFQNEAQLEKSRLLSDRFSAERPKGSFSTLEIQRTEQGDSAMYLCASSFDRLLEEKLFFGSGTQLSVL.

The CDR3 DNA follows: TGCGCCAGCAGCCAATTTGGTGATAGGGGACAGCCCCAGCATTTT. Translated: CASSQFGDRGQPQHF. This chain uses TRBV4-1 with TRBJ1-5; weak D call: TRBD1 (5 bases). Germline values: CDR1 MGHRA, CDR2 YSYEKL. Deletions cut 2 bases from V and 7 bases from J, with 15 bases between. The CDR3 is 15 residues long.

This clone was seen more than once but under ten times. The V and J genes are TRBV25-1 and TRBJ2-7, with 7 positions matching TRBD2. There are 13 residues in the CDR3. V lost 11 bases and J lost 7; bases outside the gene matches: 14. Germline lookup yields CDR1 MGHDK and CDR2 SYGVNS. The CDR3 here is CAGAGSGVREQYF. CDR3 bases: TGTGCCGGGGCGGGCAGCGGGGTAAGGGAGCAGTACTTC.

This rearrangement joins TRBV29-1 to TRBJ2-2; 9 nucleotides agree with TRBD2. Germline loops: CDR1 SQVTM, CDR2 ANQGSEA. The CDR3 consists of 13 residues. The V gene end was trimmed by 7 bases and the J gene end by 6 bases; junction bases not matched to a gene: 6. CDR3 loop: CSAGTSSSGELFF. The CDR3 nucleotides read TGCAGCGCCGGGACTAGCAGCTCCGGGGAGCTGTTTTTT.

The rearrangement links TRBV5-4 to TRBJ2-7; D is possibly TRBD1 (5 bases). The ends were cut back, 0 bases at V and 2 bases at J, with 9 bases in the middle. Per the germline V gene, CDR1 is SGHNT and CDR2 is YYREEE (reference sequence). CDR3 length equals 14 residues. CDR3 in DNA: TGTGCCAGCAGCTTGGGGTCAGGGACCTACGAGCAGTACTTC. Amino acid sequence: CASSLGSGTYEQYF. Complete variable domain (other parts from reference TRBV5-4 and TRBJ2-7): ETGVTQSPTHLIKTRGQQVTLRCSSQSGHNTVSWYQQALGQGPQFIFQYYREEENGRGNFPPRFSGLQFPNYSSELNVNALELDDSALYLCASSLGSGTYEQYFGPGTRLTVT.

This clone was seen more than once but under ten times. The chain joins TRBV29-1 to TRBJ2-5; 13 positions match TRBD2. The CDR3 loop spans 13 amino acids. The J segment lost 4 bases and the V segment lost 7 bases, leaving 3 bases of the junction unmatched. Per germline, CDR1 SQVTM and CDR2 ANQGSEA. The CDR3, as DNA: TGCAGCGACCGGACTAGCGGGAGAGAGACCCAGTACTTC. It encodes CSDRTSGRETQYF.

This clone was picked up a small number of times. Other DNA sequences from this sample encode an identical CDR3 as well. The chain combines TRBV29-1 with TRBJ2-7; 7 bases fit TRBD1. The CDR3 spans 14 residues. Germline CDR1 is SQVTM and CDR2 is ANQGSEA. Trimming removed 6 bases from V and 0 bases from J; junction bases left unmatched: 8. The CDR3 loop reads CSVTRQGSSYEQYF. CDR3 sequence (DNA): TGCAGCGTGACCCGACAGGGCAGCTCCTACGAGCAGTACTTC.

The chain combines TRBV29-1 with TRBJ1-2; weak D call: TRBD1 (5 bases). V was pared by 0 bases and J by 2 bases, with 13 bases between. This CDR3 has 15 amino acids. Germline V gives CDR1 SQVTM, CDR2 ANQGSEA. The CDR3 nucleotides read TGCAGCGTTGAAGATCTTGGGACTGTCAACTATGGCTACACCTTC. It encodes CSVEDLGTVNYGYTF.

This clone was observed a handful of times. CDR3 sequence reads: CASSYSNSPTGNEQFF. The DNA of the CDR3 is TGTGCCAGCAGTTACTCGAATTCCCCCACAGGCAATGAGCAGTTCTTC. The chain recombines TRBV6-5 with TRBJ2-1, with D possibly TRBD1 on 5 matching bases. The CDR3 is 16 residues long. Trimming pared 0 bases from V and 6 bases from J, leaving 15 bases between. Germline-derived CDR1 and CDR2 are MNHEY and SVGAGI.

The sample holds a few counts of this clone. The rearrangement uses TRBV15 and TRBJ2-7; tentatively, D is TRBD1 (6 bases). From germline, CDR1 is LNHNV and CDR2 YYDKDF (reference sequence). This CDR3 has 15 amino acids. Trimming cost V 2 bases and J 6 bases, with 17 bases left between them. The CDR3 DNA sequence: TGTGCCACCAGCAGATCCCGGACAGTTCGGCGCGAGCAGTACTTC. Its protein product is CATSRSRTVRREQYF.

This clone was detected a few times. The CDR3 DNA follows: TGCGCCAGCAGCTGGGACAGGCAGTCCTACGAGCAGTACTTC. Translating gives CASSWDRQSYEQYF. The chain employs TRBV4-3 and TRBJ2-7; 8 bases align to TRBD1. Germline V CDR1 and CDR2: LGHNA, YSLEER. The CDR3 totals 14 residues. V shed 5 bases and J 1 base; nucleotides not matched to a gene: 4.

This sequence joins TRBV25-1 and TRBJ2-4; TRBD2 agrees at 12 bases. Germline lookup yields CDR1 MGHDK and CDR2 SYGVNS. This CDR3 comprises 16 residues. The CDR3 loop is CASASGRAWAKNIQYF. DNA for the CDR3: TGTGCAAGTGCTAGCGGGAGGGCCTGGGCCAAAAACATTCAGTACTTC.

The chain carries TRBV5-4 and TRBJ2-4, with 7 bases matching TRBD2. The CDR3 is 14 residues long. CDR1 and CDR2 (germline): SGHNT, YYREEE (reference sequence). Losses at the gene ends were 4 bases for V and 7 bases for J; bases not matched to a gene: 8. In nucleotides, the CDR3 is TGTGCCAGCAGCGGGGGGGACTACCTGAACATTCAGTACTTC. This translates into CASSGGDYLNIQYF.

This clone came up a few times. This chain connects TRBV6-5 to TRBJ2-7; 10 positions match TRBD2. CDR1 and CDR2 from the germline V gene are MNHEY and SVGAGI. The CDR3 spans 15 residues. V trimming: 7 bases; J trimming: 2 bases; junction bases outside the gene matches: 8. The CDR3 spells CASIPRSGRAYEQYF. The CDR3 DNA reads as TGTGCCAGCATTCCTCGGAGCGGGAGGGCCTACGAGCAGTACTTC.

The V call is TRBV19, the J call TRBJ2-7; TRBD2 matches at 13 bases. This CDR3 has 16 residues. V shed 8 bases, J shed 1 base, and the junction held 8 bases outside the gene matches. Germline lookup yields CDR1 LNHDA and CDR2 SQIVND (reference sequence). CDR3 sequence: CASRTSGRGGSYEQYF. DNA of the CDR3: TGTGCCAGTCGGACTAGCGGGAGAGGTGGATCCTACGAGCAGTACTTC.

This clone has only a few counts. The chain combines TRBV4-3 with TRBJ1-1; D may be TRBD1 (6 bases). V lost 2 bases and J 0 bases, leaving 19 bases between the germline ends. The CDR3 is made up of 18 amino acids. The germline gives CDR1 LGHNA, CDR2 YSLEER. This CDR3 reads CASSQNQIQQGMNTEAFF. CDR3 bases: TGCGCCAGCAGCCAAAACCAAATCCAACAGGGAATGAACACTGAAGCTTTCTTT.

This clone showed up just a few times. The CDR3 DNA sequence: TGTGCCAGCAGCTTGCAGGGGATAGAAAAACTGTTTTTT. This gives the protein CASSLQGIEKLFF. The rearrangement links TRBV5-4 to TRBJ1-4; a weak D match, TRBD1 (6 bases). The CDR3 has 13 amino acids. The germline V gene encodes CDR1 SGHNT and CDR2 YYREEE (reference sequence). The germline V and J ends were trimmed by 1 base and 8 bases, with 9 bases remaining between them.

Comments on this clone: The sample has other DNA sequences that encode this CDR3 too. The V call is TRBV5-1, the J call TRBJ2-3; the D is unclear. There are 13 residues in the CDR3. Per germline, CDR1 SGHRS and CDR2 YFSETQ. V dropped 1 base and J dropped 1 base, with 4 bases sitting between them. CDR3 nucleotides: TGCGCCAGCAGCTTGCAGGGCACAGATACGCAGTATTTT. Its protein is CASSLQGTDTQYF. The full variable domain, completed using reference TRBV5-1 and TRBJ2-3, is KAGVTQTPRYLIKTRGQQVTLSCSPISGHRSVSWYQQTPGQGLQFLFEYFSETQRNKGNFPGRFSGRQFSNSRSEMNVSTLELGDSALYLCASSLQGTDTQYFGPGTRLTVL.

A few counts support this clone. V is TRBV14 and J is TRBJ2-7, with a possible D match to TRBD2 (6 bases). The CDR3 covers 13 residues. Between the trimmed V and J ends, which lost 4 bases and 6 bases, there was a span of 13 bases. Germline assignment: CDR1 SGHDN and CDR2 FVKESK. The CDR3 DNA is TGTGCCAGCAGCCCAACTAGCACCGGCGAGCAGTACTTC. Amino acid sequence: CASSPTSTGEQYF.

This chain uses TRBV29-1 with TRBJ1-1, with 10 positions matching TRBD1. The CDR3 runs to 15 residues. Per germline, CDR1 SQVTM and CDR2 ANQGSEA. Trimming removed 7 bases from V and 5 bases from J; junction bases left unmatched: 13. CDR3 region: CSAGTGTGEFTEAFF. The CDR3 nucleotides are TGCAGCGCTGGGACCGGGACAGGGGAATTTACTGAAGCTTTCTTT.

This chain connects TRBV4-1 to TRBJ2-2; 8 positions match TRBD2. The CDR3 runs 15 residues. V lost 6 bases to trimming and J lost 2 bases; unmatched junction nucleotides: 5. Germline CDR1 reads MGHRA; CDR2 reads YSYEKL. CDR3 amino acids: CASRQSGSNTGELFF. CDR3 coding DNA: TGCGCCAGCAGGCAGAGCGGGAGTAACACCGGGGAGCTGTTTTTT.

The J gene is TRBJ1-4, the V gene TRBV18; D might be TRBD1 (6 bases). There are 14 residues in the CDR3. CDR1 and CDR2 from the germline V gene are KGHSH and LQKENI. The V end was cut by 6 bases, the J end by 8 bases, with 16 bases between. This CDR3 is CASSRGQIGEKLFF. CDR3 sequence (DNA): TGTGCCAGCTCGCGAGGACAGATAGGCGAAAAACTGTTTTTT.

This clone occurred a few times. V and J are TRBV4-2 and TRBJ1-2; D call uncertain. Trimming took off 1 base at V and 5 bases at J, with 11 bases between the two ends. Germline V gene lookup returns CDR1 LGHNA and CDR2 YNFKEQ. The CDR3 loop spans 14 amino acids. CDR3 DNA sequence: TGTGCCAGCAGCCAAGCAAGAGGTATTTATGGCTACACCTTC. Translated: CASSQARGIYGYTF.

The chain couples TRBV7-2 to TRBJ1-1, with D hard to call. V shed 5 bases and J shed 4 bases, with 11 bases lying between them. This CDR3 is 13 amino acids long. Germline lookup yields CDR1 SGHTA and CDR2 FQGNSA. Here the CDR3 DNA reads TGTGCCAGCAGCCTTGTGGAGATCACTGAAGCTTTCTTT. Its translation: CASSLVEITEAFF.